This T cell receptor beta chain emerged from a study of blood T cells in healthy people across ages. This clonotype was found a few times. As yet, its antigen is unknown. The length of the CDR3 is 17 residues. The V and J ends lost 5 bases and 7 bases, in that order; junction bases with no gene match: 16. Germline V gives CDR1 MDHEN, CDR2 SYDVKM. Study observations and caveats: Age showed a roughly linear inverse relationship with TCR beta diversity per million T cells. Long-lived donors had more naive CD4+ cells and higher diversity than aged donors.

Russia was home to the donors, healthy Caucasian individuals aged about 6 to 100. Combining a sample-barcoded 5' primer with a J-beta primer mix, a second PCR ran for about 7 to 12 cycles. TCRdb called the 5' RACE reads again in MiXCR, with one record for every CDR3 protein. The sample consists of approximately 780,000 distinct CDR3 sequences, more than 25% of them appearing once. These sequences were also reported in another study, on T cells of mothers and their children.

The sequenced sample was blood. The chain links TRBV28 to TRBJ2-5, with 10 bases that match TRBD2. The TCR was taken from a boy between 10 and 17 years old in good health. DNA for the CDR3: TGTGCCAGCAGTCATACACGTGGTACTAGCGGGGATAGGACCCAGTACTTC. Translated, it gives CASSHTRGTSGDRTQYF.